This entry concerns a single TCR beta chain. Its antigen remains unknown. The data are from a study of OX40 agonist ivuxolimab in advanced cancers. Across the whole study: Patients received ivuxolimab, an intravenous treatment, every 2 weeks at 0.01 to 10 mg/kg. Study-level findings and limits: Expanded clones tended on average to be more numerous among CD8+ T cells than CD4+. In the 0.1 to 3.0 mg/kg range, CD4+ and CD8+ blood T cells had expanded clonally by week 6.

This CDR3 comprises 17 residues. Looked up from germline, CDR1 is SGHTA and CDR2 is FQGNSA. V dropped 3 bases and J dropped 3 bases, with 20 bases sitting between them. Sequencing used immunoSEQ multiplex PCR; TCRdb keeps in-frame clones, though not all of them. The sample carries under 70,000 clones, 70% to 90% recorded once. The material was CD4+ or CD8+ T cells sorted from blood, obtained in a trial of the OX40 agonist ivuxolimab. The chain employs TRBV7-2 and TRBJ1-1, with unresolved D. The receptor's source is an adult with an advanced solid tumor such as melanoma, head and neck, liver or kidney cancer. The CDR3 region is CASSFRGYGVLDTEAFF. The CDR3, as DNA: TGTGCCAGCAGCTTCCGAGGATATGGGGTCCTGGACACTGAAGCTTTCTTT.